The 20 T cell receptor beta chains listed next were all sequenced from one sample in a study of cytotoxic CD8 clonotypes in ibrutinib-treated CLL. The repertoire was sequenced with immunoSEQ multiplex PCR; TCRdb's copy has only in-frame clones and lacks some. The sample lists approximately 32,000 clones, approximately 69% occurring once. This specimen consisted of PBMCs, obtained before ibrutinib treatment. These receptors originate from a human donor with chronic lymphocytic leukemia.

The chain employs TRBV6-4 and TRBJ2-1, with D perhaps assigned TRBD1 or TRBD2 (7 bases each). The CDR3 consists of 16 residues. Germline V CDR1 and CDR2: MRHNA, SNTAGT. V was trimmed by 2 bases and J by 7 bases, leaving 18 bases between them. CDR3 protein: CASSDASGTEINEQFF. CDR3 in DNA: TGTGCCAGCAGTGACGCCAGCGGGACAGAGATTAATGAGCAGTTCTTC.

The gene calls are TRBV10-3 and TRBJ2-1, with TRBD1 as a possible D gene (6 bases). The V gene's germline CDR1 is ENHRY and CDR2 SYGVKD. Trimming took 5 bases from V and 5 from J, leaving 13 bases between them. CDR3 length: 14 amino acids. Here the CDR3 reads CAISQGTFNNEQFF. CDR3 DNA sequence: TGTGCCATCAGTCAAGGGACATTCAACAATGAGCAGTTCTTC.

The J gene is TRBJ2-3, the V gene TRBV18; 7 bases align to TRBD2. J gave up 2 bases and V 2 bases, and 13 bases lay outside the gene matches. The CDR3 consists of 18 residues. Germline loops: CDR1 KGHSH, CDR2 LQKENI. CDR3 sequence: CASSPNGREAGSTDTQYF. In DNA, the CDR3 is TGTGCCAGCTCACCAAACGGACGGGAAGCGGGGTCCACAGATACGCAGTATTTT.

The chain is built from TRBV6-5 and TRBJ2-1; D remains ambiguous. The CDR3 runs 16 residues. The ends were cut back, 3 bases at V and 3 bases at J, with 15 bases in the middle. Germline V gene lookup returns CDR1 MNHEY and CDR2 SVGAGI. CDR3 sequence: CASSYLGSPLYNEQFF. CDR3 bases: TGTGCCAGCAGTTATCTAGGGTCCCCCCTCTACAATGAGCAGTTCTTC.

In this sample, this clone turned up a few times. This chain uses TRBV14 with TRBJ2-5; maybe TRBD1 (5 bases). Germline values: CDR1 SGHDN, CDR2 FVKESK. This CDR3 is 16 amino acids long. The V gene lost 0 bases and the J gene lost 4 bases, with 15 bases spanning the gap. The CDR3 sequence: CASSQEVRELRETQYF. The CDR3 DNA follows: TGTGCCAGCAGCCAAGAAGTCAGGGAATTGCGAGAGACCCAGTACTTC.

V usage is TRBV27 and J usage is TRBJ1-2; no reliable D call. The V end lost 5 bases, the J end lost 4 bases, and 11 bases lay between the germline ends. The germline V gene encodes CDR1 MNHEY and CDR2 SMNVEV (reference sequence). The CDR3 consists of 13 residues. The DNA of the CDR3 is TGTGCCAGCAGTCAGGACGGCATCTATGGCTACACCTTC. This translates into CASSQDGIYGYTF.

This CDR3 reads CASSYRGGYEQYF. The CDR3 bases are TGTGCCAGCAGTTACCGAGGGGGCTACGAGCAGTACTTC. V and J are TRBV6-5 and TRBJ2-7, with D possibly matching TRBD1 (6 bases). CDR3 size: 13 residues. V lost 2 bases and J lost 3, with 8 bases in between. The germline CDR1 and CDR2 sequences are MNHEY and SVGAGI.

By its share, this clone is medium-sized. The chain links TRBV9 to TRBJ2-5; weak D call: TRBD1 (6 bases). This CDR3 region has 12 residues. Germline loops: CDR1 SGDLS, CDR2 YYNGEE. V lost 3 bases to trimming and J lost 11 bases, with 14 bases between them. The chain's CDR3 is CASSAPDGTQYF. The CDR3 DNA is TGTGCCAGCAGCGCGCCCGACGGGACACAGTACTTC.

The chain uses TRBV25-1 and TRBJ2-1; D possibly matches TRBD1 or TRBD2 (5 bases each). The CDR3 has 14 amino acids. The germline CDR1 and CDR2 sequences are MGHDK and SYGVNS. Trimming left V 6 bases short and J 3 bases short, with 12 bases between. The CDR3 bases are TGTGCCAGCAGAATAGGGACGGGCTACAATGAGCAGTTCTTC. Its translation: CASRIGTGYNEQFF.

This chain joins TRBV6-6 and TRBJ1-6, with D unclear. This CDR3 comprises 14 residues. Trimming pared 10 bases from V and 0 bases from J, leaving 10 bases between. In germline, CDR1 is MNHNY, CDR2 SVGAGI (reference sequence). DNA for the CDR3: TGTGCCACCGTCAGGAGCTCCTATAATTCACCCCTCCACTTT. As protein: CATVRSSYNSPLHF.

The CDR3 sequence: CAIGGVEQYF. The DNA of the CDR3 is TGTGCCATCGGGGGGGTTGAGCAGTACTTC. The V call is TRBV10-3, the J call TRBJ2-7, with 7 bases aligning to TRBD2. Unmatched junction bases numbered 2, after V lost 8 bases and J lost 7 bases. The CDR3 covers 10 residues. Germline CDR1 and CDR2: ENHRY and SYGVKD.

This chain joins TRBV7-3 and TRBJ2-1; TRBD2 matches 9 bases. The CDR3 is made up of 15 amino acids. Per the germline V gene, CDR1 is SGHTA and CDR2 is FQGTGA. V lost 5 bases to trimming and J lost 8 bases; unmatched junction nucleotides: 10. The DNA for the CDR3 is TGTGCCAGCAGCCTCCTTGGTAGCGGGAGTTATGAGCAGTTCTTC. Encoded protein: CASSLLGSGSYEQFF.

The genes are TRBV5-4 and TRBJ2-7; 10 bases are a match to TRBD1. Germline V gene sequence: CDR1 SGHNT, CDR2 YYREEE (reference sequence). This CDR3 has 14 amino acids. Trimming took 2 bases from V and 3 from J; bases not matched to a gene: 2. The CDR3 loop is CASSFGTGVYEQYF. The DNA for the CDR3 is TGTGCCAGCAGCTTTGGGACAGGGGTCTACGAGCAGTACTTC.

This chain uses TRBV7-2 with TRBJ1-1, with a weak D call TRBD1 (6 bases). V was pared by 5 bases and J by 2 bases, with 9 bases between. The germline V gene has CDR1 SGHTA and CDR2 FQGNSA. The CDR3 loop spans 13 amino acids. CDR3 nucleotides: TGTGCCAGCAGCCAGGACAGAAACACTGAAGCTTTCTTT. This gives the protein CASSQDRNTEAFF.

For the CDR3, the DNA is TGTGCCAGTAGTCCAGGACCCTCCTATGGCTACACCTTC. The encoded protein is CASSPGPSYGYTF. V and J are TRBV19 and TRBJ1-2; D gene unclear. Germline lookup yields CDR1 LNHDA and CDR2 SQIVND (reference sequence). This CDR3 is built from 13 residues. V dropped 5 bases and J dropped 4 bases, with 11 bases sitting between them.

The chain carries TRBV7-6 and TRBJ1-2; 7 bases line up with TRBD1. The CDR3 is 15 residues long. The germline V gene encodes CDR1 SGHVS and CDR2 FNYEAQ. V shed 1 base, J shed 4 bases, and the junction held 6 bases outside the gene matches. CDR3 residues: CASSLGRDRVYGYTF. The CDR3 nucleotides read TGTGCCAGCAGCTTAGGCCGGGACAGAGTCTATGGCTACACCTTC.

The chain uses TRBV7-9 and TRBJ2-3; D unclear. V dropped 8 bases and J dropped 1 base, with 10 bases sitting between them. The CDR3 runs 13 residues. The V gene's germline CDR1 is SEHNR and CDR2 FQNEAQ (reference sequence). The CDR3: CASLALGTDTQYF. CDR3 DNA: TGTGCCAGCCTGGCTCTAGGCACAGATACGCAGTATTTT.

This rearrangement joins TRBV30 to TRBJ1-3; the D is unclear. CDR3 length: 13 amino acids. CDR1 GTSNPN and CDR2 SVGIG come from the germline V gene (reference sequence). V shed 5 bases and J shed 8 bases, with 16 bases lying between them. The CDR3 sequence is CAWFVRSTDTIYF. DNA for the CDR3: TGTGCCTGGTTTGTACGTAGTACGGACACCATATATTTT.

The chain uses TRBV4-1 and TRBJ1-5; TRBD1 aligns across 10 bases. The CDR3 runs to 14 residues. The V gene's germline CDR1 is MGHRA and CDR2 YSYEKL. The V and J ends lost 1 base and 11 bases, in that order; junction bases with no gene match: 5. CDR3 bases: TGCGCCAGCAGCCAAGGGACAGGGGGTGCGACCCAGCATTTT. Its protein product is CASSQGTGGATQHF.

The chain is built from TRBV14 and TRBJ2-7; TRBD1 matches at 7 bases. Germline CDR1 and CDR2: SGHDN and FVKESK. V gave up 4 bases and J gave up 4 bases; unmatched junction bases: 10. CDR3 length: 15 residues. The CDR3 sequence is CASSRTGRYPYEQYF. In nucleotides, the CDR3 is TGTGCCAGCAGCCGGACAGGTCGATACCCGTACGAGCAGTACTTC. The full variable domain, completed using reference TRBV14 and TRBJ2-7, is EAGVTQFPSHSVIEKGQTVTLRCDPISGHDNLYWYRRVMGKEIKFLLHFVKESKQDESGMPNNRFLAERTGGTYSTLKVQPAELEDSGVYFCASSRTGRYPYEQYFGPGTRLTVT.